This entry concerns a single TCR beta chain. This entry belongs to a study of blood T cell repertoires in COVID-19. The ends were cut back, 5 bases at V and 3 bases at J, with 14 bases in the middle. The CDR3 spans 14 residues. From germline, CDR1 is SNHLY and CDR2 FYNNEI. Only in-frame clones appear in the TCRdb table, and some are missing; sequencing was by immunoSEQ multiplex PCR. This table has roughly 200,000 clones, approximately 78% appearing once. Sequenced sample: PBMCs or T cells enriched from blood (not recorded which). This receptor was identified in a middle-aged man who had recovered from COVID-19. The chain uses TRBV2 and TRBJ2-7; D possibly corresponds to TRBD2 (6 bases). The CDR3 DNA sequence: TGTGCCAGCAGTCGCGGGGTTACGGACTACGAGCAGTACTTC. Protein: CASSRGVTDYEQYF.